These 5 T cell receptor beta chains originate from one sample sequenced in a study of T cells in Graves' hyperthyroidism and ophthalmopathy. There were TCR beta CDR3 regions amplified from RNA transcripts. With the HTBI primer set, the TCR CDR3 went through a first round of RT-PCR. TCRdb reprocessed the multiplex PCR reads via MiXCR and lists one record per CDR3 protein. The sample shows a few hundred thousand distinct CDR3 sequences, 15% to 19% of them seen only once. Sequencing was performed on blood. These receptors were collected from a woman between 25 and 40 years old with Graves' hyperthyroidism.

This chain's CDR3 is CATSRLSGEFSYEQYF. For the CDR3, the DNA is TGTGCCACCTCAAGACTATCGGGGGAGTTTTCCTACGAGCAGTACTTC. The V and J genes are TRBV28 and TRBJ2-7, with D tentatively TRBD2 (6 bases). The CDR3 is 16 residues long. CDR1 is MDHEN, CDR2 SYDVKM, per germline. V was cut by 10 bases and J by 1 base, with 23 bases left in between.

This clonotype was counted at least ten times. This rearrangement joins TRBV28 to TRBJ1-1; D not resolved. From germline, CDR1 is MDHEN and CDR2 SYDVKM. The CDR3 loop spans 14 amino acids. Trimming pared 6 bases from V and 0 bases from J, leaving 11 bases between. Written as DNA, the CDR3 is TGTGCCAGCAGGACCAGCCTTATGAACACTGAAGCTTTCTTT. This codes for CASRTSLMNTEAFF.

This clonotype was counted many times. The CDR3 is CAWSMDYGYTF. CDR3 bases: TGTGCCTGGAGTATGGACTATGGCTACACCTTC. The chain is built from TRBV30 and TRBJ1-2; D is undetermined. Trimming left V 2 bases short and J 3 bases short, with 4 bases between. This CDR3 comprises 11 residues. Germline CDR1 and CDR2: GTSNPN and SVGIG (reference sequence).

This clonotype was seen many times. V and J are TRBV11-2 and TRBJ2-7; D is perhaps TRBD1 or TRBD2 (5 bases each). Germline assignment: CDR1 SGHAT and CDR2 FQNNGV. This CDR3 contains 13 residues. V lost 5 bases to trimming and J lost 1 base, with 9 bases between them. CDR3 coding DNA: TGTGCCAGCAGCCCGGGACCGTCCTACGAGCAGTACTTC. This codes for CASSPGPSYEQYF. Full variable domain (remainder filled in from reference TRBV11-2 and TRBJ2-7): EAGVAQSPRYKIIEKRQSVAFWCNPISGHATLYWYQQILGQGPKLLIQFQNNGVVDDSQLPKDRFSAERLKGVDSTLKIQPAKLEDSAVYLCASSPGPSYEQYFGPGTRLTVT.

This clonotype was recorded many times. The V and J genes are TRBV27 and TRBJ1-1, with TRBD1 matching over 8 bases. CDR3 length equals 14 residues. Germline V gives CDR1 MNHEY, CDR2 SMNVEV (reference sequence). The J segment lost 3 bases and the V segment lost 6 bases, leaving 6 bases of the junction unmatched. CDR3 in amino acids: CASRVDREYTEAFF. In DNA, the CDR3 is TGTGCCAGCAGGGTGGACAGGGAGTACACTGAAGCTTTCTTT.